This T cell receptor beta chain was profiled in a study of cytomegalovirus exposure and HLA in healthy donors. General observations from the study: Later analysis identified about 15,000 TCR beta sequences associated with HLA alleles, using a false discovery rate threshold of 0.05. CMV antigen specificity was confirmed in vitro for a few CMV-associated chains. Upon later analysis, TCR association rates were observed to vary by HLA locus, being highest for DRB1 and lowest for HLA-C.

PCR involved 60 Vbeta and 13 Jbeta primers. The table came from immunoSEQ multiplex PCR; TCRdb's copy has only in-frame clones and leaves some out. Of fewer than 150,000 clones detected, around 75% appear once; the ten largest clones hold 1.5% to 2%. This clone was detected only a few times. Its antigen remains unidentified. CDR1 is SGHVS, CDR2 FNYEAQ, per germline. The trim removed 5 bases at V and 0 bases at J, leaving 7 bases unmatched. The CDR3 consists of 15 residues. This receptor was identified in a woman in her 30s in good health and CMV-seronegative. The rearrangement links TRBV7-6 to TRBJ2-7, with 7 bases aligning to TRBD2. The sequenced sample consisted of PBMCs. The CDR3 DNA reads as TGTGCCAGCAGCGCAGCGGGACGAAGCTCCTACGAGCAGTACTTC. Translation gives CASSAAGRSSYEQYF.